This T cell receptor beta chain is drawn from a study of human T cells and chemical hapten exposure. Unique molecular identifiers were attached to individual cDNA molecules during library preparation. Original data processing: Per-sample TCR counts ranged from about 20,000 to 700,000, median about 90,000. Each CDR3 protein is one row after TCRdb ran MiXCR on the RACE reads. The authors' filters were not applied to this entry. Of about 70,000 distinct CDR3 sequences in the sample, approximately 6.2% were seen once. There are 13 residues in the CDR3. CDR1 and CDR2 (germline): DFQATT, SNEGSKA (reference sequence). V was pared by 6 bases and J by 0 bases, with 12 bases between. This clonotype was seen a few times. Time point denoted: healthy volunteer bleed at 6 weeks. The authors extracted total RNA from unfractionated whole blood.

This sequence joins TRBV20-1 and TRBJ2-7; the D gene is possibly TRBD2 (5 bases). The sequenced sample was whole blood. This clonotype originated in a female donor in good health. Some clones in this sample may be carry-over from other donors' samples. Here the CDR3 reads CSARGSVSYEQYF. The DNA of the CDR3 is TGCAGTGCCCGGGGTTCCGTCTCCTACGAGCAGTACTTC.